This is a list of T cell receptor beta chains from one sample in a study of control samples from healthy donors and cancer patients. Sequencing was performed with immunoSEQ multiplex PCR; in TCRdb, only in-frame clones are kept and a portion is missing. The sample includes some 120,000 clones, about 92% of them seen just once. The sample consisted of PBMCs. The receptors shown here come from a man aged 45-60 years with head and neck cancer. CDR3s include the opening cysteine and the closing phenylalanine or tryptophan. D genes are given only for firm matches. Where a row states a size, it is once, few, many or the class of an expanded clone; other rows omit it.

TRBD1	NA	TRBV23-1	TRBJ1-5	TGCGCCAGCACCTGGAGACAGGGGGCCCGCAATCAGCCCCAGCATTTT	CASTWRQGARNQPQHF
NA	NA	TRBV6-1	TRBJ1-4	TGTGCCAGCAGTGAAGCGCTTCTGACAGCAACTAATGAAAAACTGTTTTTT	CASSEALLTATNEKLFF
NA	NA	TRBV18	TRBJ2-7	TGTGCCAGCTCACCTAGCAGGTACGAGCAGTACTTC	CASSPSRYEQYF
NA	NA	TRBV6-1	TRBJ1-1	TGTGCCAGCAGTGATGAGGGGCGGGCGACTGAAGCTTTCTTT	CASSDEGRATEAFF
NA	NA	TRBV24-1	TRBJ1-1	TGTGCCACCAGTGATCCGGGCACTGAAGCTTTCTTT	CATSDPGTEAFF
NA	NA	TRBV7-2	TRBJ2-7	TGTGCCAGCAGCTTAAGCCAGGCCTACGAGCAGTACTTC	CASSLSQAYEQYF
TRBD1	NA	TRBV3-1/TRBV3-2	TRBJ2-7	TGTGCCAGCAGCCCGACAAACAGGGGTGAGCAGTACTTC	CASSPTNRGEQYF
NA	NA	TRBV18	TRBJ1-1	TGTGCCAGCTCACCAACCCCCACAGGGCACACTGAAGCTTTCTTT	CASSPTPTGHTEAFF
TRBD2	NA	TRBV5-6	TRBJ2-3	TGTGCCAGCAGCATCTATCGGACTAGCGGGGTGGATACGCAGTATTTT	CASSIYRTSGVDTQYF
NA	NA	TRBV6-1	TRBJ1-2	TGTGCCAGCAGTGAAGGATCCGGAGATGGCTACACCTTC	CASSEGSGDGYTF
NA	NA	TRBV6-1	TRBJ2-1	TGTGCCAGCAGTGAAGGGGGGGAGGTGGGGCAGTTCTTC	CASSEGGEVGQFF
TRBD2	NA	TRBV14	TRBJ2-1	TGTGCCAGCAGCCAAGATATAGGGCTAGCGGGGGTCAATGAGCAGTTCTTC	CASSQDIGLAGVNEQFF
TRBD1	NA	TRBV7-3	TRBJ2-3	TGTGCCAGCAGCTTAACGGGACAGGGGGATACGCAGTATTTT	CASSLTGQGDTQYF
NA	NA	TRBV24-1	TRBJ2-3	TGTGCCACCAGTGATTCCAGGGAACGCGGCACAGATACGCAGTATTTT	CATSDSRERGTDTQYF
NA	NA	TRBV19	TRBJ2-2	TGTGCCAGTAGTATTCCAGGGGCCCCGGCGAACACCGGGGAGCTGTTTTTT	CASSIPGAPANTGELFF
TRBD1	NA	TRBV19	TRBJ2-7	TGTGCCAGTAGTACCCCCGGGACAGGCTCTACGAAGCAGTACTTC	CASSTPGTGSTKQYF
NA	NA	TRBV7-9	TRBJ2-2	TGTGCCAGCAGCTTGGCAGGGTACACCGGGGAGCTGTTTTTT	CASSLAGYTGELFF
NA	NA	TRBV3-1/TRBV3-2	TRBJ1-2	TGTGCCAGCAGCCAAGGGGGGGGAGACTATGGCTACACCTTC	CASSQGGGDYGYTF
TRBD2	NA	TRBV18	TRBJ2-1	TGTGCCAGCTCAGCAACGCGACTAGCGGGGGGGTACAATGAGCAGTTCTTC	CASSATRLAGGYNEQFF
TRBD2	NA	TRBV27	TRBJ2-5	TGTGCCAGCAGTTCTTTTAGCGGGGAGGAGACCCAGTACTTC	CASSSFSGEETQYF
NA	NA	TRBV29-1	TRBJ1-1	TGCAGCCCGTGGTCTCGGGAGGGGCGGATTTACACTGAAGCTTTCTTT	CSPWSREGRIYTEAFF
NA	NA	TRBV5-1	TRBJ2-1	TGCGCCAGCAGCTTGGGCACTTACAATGAGCAGTTCTTC	CASSLGTYNEQFF
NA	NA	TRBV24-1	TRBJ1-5	TGTGCCACCAGTCCGGCAGGGAGCAATCAGCCCCAGCATTTT	CATSPAGSNQPQHF
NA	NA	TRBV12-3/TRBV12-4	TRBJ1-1	TGTGCCAGCACCTTACAGTTTGAAGCTTTCTTT	CASTLQFEAFF
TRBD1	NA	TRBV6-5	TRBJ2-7	TGTGCCAGCAGTTCCCCCAGACAGGGTATGGGCTACGAGCAGTACTTC	CASSSPRQGMGYEQYF
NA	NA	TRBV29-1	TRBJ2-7	TGCAGCGTTGAAGGGGGAGCCGACCGATCTTCGGGGGAGCAGTACTTC	CSVEGGADRSSGEQYF
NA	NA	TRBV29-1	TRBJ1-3	TGCAGCGCACAGGGATTGGGAAACACCATATATTTT	CSAQGLGNTIYF
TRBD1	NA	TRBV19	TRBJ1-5	TGTGCCAGTAGTACCCACAGGGGAAACCAGCCCCAGCATTTT	CASSTHRGNQPQHF
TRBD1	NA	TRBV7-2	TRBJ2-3	TGTGCCAGCAGCCCCTCGGGACAGAGCACAGATACGCAGTATTTT	CASSPSGQSTDTQYF
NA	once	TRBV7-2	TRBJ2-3	TGTGCCAGCAGCCTACGCGGTTCGGGGGCAGGCACAGATACGCAGTATTTT	CASSLRGSGAGTDTQYF
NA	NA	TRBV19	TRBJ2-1	TGTGCCAGTAGTATCCCCGGTGAGCAGTTCTTC	CASSIPGEQFF
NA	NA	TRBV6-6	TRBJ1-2	TGTGCCAGCAGTTACTCGGATAATGACTATGGCTACACCTTC	CASSYSDNDYGYTF
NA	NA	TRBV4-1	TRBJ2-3	TGCGCCAGCAGCCAAGATAGCACCGCCTTCACAGATACGCAGTATTTT	CASSQDSTAFTDTQYF
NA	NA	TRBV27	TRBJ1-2	TGTGCCAGCAGCCCCGAGCGGGGGGCGCCTAACTATGGCTACACCTTC	CASSPERGAPNYGYTF
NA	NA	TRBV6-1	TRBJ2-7	TGTGCCAGCAGTGAAGTATTAGGTCTCTACGAGCAGTACTTC	CASSEVLGLYEQYF
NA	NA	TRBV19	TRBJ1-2	TGTGCCACCAGTATGCGGGTAAACTATGGCTACACCTTC	CATSMRVNYGYTF
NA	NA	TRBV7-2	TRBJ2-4	TGTGCCAGCAGCTTAAATCCCCACTCCGGGAACCTAGCCAAAAACATTCAGTACTTC	CASSLNPHSGNLAKNIQYF